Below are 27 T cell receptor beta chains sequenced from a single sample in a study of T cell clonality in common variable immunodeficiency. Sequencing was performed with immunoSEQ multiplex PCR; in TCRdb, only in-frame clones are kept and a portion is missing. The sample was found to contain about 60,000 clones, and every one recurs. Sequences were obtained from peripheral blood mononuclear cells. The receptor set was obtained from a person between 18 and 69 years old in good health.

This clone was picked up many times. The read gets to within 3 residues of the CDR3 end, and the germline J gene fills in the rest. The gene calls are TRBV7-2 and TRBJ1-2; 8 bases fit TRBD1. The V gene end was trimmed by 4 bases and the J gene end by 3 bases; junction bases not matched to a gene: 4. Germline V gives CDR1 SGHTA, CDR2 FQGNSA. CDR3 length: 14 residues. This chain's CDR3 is CASSSGTGHYGYTF. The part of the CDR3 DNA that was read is TGTGCCAGCAGCTCCGGGACAGGTCACTATGGC. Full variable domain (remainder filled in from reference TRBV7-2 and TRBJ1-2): GAGVSQSPSNKVTEKGKDVELRCDPISGHTALYWYRQSLGQGLEFLIYFQGNSAPDKSGLPSDRFSAERTGGSVSTLTIQRTQQEDSAVYLCASSSGTGHYGYTFGSGTRLTVV.

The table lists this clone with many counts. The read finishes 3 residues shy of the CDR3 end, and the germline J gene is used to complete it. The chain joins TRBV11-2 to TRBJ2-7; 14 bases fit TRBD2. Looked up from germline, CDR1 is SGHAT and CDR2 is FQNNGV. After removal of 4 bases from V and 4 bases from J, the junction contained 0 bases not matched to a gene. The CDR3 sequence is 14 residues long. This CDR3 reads CASSWTSGRYEQYF. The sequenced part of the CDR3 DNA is TGTGCCAGCAGCTGGACTAGCGGGAGGTACGAG. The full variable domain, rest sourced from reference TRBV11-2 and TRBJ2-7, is EAGVAQSPRYKIIEKRQSVAFWCNPISGHATLYWYQQILGQGPKLLIQFQNNGVVDDSQLPKDRFSAERLKGVDSTLKIQPAKLEDSAVYLCASSWTSGRYEQYFGPGTRLTVT.

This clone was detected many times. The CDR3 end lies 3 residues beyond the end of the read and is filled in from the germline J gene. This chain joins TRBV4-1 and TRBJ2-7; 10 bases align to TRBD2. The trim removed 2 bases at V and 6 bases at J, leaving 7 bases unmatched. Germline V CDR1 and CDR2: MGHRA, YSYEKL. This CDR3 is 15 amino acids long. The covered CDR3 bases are TGCGCCAGCAGCCAACGAGCGGGAGGGCCTGTCGAG. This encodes CASSQRAGGPVE. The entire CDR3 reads CASSQRAGGPVEQYF.

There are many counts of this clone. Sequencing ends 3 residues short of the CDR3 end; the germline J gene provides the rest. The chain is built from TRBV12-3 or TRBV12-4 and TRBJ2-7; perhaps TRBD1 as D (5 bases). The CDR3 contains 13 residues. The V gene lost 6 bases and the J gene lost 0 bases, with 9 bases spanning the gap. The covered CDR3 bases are TGTGCCAGCAGCCGACAGAGCTCCTACGAG. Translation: CASSRQSSYE. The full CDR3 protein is CASSRQSSYEQYF.

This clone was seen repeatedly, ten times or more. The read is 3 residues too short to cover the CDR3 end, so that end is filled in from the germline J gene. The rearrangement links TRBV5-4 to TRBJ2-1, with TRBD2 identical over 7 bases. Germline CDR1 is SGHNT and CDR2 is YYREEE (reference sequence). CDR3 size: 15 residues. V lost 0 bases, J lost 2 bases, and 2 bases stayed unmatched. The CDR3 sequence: CASSLGLAAYNEQFF. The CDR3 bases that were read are TGTGCCAGCAGCTTGGGACTAGCAGCCTACAATGAG.

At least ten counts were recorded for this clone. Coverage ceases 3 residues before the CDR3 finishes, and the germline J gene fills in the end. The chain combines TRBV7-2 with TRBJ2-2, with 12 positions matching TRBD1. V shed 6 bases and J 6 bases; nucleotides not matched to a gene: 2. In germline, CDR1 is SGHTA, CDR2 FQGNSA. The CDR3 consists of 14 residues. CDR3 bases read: TGTGCCAGCAGGGGGGACAGGGGGCCCGGGGAG. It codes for CASRGDRGPGE. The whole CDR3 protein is CASRGDRGPGELFF.

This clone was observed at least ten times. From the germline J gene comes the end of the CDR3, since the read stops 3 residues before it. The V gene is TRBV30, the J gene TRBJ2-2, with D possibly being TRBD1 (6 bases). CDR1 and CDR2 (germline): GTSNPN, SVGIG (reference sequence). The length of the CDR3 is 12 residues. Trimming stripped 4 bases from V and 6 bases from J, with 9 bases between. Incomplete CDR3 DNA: TGTGCCTGGAAAACAGGGTCCGGGGAG. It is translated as CAWKTGSGE. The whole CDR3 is CAWKTGSGELFF.

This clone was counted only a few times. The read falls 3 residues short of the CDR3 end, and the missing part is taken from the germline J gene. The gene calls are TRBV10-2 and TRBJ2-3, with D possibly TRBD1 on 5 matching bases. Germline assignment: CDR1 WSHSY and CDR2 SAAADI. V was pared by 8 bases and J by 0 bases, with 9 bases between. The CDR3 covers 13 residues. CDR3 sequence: CASGATSTDTQYF. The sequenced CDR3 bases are TGCGCCAGCGGGGCGACTAGCACAGATACG.

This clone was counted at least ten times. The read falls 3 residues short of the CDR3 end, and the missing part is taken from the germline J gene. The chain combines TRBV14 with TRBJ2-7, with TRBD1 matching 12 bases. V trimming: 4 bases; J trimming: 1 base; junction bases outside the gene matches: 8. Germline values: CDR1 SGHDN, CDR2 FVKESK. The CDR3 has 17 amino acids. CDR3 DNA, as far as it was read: TGTGCCAGCAGCCGAGGGGGGACAGGGGGCGCATCCTACGAG. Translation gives CASSRGGTGGASYE. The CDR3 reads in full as CASSRGGTGGASYEQYF.

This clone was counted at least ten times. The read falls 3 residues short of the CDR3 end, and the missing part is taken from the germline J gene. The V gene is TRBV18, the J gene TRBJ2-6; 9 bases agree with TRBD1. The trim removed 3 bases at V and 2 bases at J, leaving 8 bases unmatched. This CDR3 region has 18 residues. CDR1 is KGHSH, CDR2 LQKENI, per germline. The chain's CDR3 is CASSPAGGTGTGANVLTF. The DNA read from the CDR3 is TGTGCCAGCTCACCGGCTGGGGGGACAGGGACTGGGGCCAACGTC. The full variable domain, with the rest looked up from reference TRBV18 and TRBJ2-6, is NAGVMQNPRHLVRRRGQEARLRCSPMKGHSHVYWYRQLPEEGLKFMVYLQKENIIDESGMPKERFSAEFPKEGPSILRIQQVVRGDSAAYFCASSPAGGTGTGANVLTFGAGSRLTVL.

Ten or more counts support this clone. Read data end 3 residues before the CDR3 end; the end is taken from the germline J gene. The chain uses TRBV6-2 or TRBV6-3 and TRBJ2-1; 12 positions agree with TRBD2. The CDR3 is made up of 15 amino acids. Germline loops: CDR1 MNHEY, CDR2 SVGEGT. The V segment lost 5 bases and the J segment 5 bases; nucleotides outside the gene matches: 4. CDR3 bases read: TGTGCCAGCAGTGGGACTAGCGGGTCCCACAATGAG. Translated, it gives CASSGTSGSHNE. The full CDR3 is CASSGTSGSHNEQFF.

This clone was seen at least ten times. CDR3 bases read: TGTGCCAGCAGCTTCCAGGGGTCCTACGAG. Encoded protein: CASSFQGSYE. The complete CDR3 protein is CASSFQGSYEQYF. This rearrangement joins TRBV5-4 to TRBJ2-7; tentatively, D is TRBD1 (6 bases). The sequence runs out 3 residues before the end of the CDR3; the remainder is reconstructed from the germline J gene. The CDR3 length is 13 residues. The V end was cut by 2 bases, the J end by 1 base, with 7 bases between. CDR1 is SGHNT and CDR2 is YYREEE in the germline V gene (reference sequence). Complete variable domain (other parts from reference TRBV5-4 and TRBJ2-7): ETGVTQSPTHLIKTRGQQVTLRCSSQSGHNTVSWYQQALGQGPQFIFQYYREEENGRGNFPPRFSGLQFPNYSSELNVNALELDDSALYLCASSFQGSYEQYFGPGTRLTVT.

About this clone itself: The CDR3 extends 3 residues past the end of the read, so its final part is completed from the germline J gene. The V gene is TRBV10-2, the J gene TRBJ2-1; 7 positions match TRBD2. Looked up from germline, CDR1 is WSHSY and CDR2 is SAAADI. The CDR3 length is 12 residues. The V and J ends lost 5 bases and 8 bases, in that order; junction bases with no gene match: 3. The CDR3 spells CASSRAGDEQFF. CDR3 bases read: TGCGCCAGCAGTCGGGCGGGGGATGAG.

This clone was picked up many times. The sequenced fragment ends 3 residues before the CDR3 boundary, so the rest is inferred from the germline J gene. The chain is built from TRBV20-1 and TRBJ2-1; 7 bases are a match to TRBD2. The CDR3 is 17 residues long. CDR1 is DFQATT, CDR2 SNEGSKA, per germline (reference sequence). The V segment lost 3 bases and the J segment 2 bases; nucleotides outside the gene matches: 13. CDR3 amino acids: CSARTGSASGTYNEQFF. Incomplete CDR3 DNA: TGCAGTGCTAGGACTGGGAGCGCTAGCGGAACCTACAATGAG.

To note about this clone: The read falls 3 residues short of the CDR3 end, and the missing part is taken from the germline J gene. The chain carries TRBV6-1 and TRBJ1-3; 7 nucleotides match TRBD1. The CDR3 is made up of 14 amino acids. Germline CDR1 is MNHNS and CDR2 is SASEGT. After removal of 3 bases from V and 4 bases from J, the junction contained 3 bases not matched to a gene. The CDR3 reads CASSETGLGNTIYF. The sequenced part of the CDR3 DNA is TGTGCCAGCAGTGAGACAGGGCTCGGAAACACC.

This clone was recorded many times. This CDR3 reads CASSGQGSETQYF. The sequenced CDR3 bases are TGCGCCAGCAGCGGACAGGGTTCGGAGACC. The chain uses TRBV10-1 and TRBJ2-5; 8 nucleotides agree with TRBD1. With the read ending 3 residues before the CDR3 end, the germline J gene is used to fill in that end. From germline, CDR1 is WNHNN and CDR2 SYGVQD (reference sequence). CDR3 length: 13 amino acids. V was pared by 6 bases and J by 5 bases, with 5 bases of the junction left unmatched.

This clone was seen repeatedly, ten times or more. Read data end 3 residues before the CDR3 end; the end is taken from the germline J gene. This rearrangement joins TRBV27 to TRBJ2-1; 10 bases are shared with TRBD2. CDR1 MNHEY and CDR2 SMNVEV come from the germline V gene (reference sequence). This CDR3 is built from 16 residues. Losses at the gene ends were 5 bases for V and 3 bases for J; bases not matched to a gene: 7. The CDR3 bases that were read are TGTGCCAGCAGTCCCCTAGCGGGGGAATACTACAATGAG. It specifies CASSPLAGEYYNE. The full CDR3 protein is CASSPLAGEYYNEQFF.

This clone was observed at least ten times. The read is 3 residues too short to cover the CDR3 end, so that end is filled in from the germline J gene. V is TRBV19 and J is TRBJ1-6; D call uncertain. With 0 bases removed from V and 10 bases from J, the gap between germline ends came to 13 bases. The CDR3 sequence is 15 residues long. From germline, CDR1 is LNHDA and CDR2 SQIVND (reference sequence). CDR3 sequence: CASSIDSGGGSPLHF. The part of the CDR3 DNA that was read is TGTGCCAGTAGTATAGATTCTGGTGGAGGGTCACCC. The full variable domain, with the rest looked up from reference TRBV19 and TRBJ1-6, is DGGITQSPKYLFRKEGQNVTLSCEQNLNHDAMYWYRQDPGQGLRLIYYSQIVNDFQKGDIAEGYSVSREKKESFPLTVTSAQKNPTAFYLCASSIDSGGGSPLHFGNGTRLTVT.

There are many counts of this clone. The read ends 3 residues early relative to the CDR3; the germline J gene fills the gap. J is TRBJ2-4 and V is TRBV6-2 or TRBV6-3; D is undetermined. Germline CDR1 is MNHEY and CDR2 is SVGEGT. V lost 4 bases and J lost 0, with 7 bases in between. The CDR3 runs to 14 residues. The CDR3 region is CASSFRLAKNIQYF. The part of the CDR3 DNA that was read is TGTGCCAGCAGTTTTCGACTAGCCAAAAACATT.

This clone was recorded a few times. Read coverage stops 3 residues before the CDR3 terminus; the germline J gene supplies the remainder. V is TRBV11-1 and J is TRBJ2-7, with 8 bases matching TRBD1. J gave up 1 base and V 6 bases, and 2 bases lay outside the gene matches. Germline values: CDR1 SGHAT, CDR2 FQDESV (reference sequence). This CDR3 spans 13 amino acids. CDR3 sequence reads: CASRRQGSYEQYF. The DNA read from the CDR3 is TGTGCCAGCAGACGACAGGGGTCCTACGAG.

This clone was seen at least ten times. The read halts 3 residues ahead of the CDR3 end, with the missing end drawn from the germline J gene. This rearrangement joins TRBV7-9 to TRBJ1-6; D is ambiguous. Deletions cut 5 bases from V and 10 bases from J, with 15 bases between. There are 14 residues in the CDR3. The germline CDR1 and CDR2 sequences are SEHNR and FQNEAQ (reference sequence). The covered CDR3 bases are TGTGCCAGCAGCGCTATGGGCGCTGGGTCACCC. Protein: CASSAMGAGSP. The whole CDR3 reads CASSAMGAGSPLHF.

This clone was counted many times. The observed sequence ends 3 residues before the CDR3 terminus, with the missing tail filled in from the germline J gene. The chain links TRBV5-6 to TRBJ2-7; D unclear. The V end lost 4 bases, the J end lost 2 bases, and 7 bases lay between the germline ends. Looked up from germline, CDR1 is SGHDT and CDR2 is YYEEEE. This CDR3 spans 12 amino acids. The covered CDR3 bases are TGTGCCAGCAGCCGCTACGCCTACGAG. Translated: CASSRYAYE. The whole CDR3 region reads CASSRYAYEQYF.

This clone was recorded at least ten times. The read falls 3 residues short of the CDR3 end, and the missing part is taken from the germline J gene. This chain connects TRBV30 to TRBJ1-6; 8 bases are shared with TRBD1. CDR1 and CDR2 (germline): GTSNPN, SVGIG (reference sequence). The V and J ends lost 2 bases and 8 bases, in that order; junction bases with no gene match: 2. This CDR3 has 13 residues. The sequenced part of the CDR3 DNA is TGTGCCTGGAGTCAGGGGGCTGATTCACCC. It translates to CAWSQGADSP. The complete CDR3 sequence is CAWSQGADSPLHF.

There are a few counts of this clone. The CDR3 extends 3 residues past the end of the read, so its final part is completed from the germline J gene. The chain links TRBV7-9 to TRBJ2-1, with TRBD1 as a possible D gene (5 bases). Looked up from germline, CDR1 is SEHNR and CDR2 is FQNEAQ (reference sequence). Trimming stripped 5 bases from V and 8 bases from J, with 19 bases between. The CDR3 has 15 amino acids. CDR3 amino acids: CASSRVTGLLDEQFF. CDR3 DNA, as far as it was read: TGTGCCAGCAGCAGAGTCACAGGTCTTTTGGATGAG.

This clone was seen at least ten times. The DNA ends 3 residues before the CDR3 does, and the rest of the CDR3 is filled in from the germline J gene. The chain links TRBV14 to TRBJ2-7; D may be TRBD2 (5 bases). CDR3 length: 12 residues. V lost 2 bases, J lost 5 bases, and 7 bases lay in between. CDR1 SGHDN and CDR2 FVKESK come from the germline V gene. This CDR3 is CASSQRTDEQYF. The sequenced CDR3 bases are TGTGCCAGCAGCCAACGGACTGACGAG.

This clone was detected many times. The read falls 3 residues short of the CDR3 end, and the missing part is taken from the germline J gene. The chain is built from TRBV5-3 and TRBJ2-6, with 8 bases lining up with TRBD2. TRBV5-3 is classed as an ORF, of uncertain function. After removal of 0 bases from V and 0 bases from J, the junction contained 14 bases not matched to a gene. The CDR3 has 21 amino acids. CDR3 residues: CARSLGGSLPGGVSGANVLTF. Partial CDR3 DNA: TGTGCCAGAAGCTTGGGCGGGTCCCTTCCCGGGGGGGTCTCTGGGGCCAACGTC.

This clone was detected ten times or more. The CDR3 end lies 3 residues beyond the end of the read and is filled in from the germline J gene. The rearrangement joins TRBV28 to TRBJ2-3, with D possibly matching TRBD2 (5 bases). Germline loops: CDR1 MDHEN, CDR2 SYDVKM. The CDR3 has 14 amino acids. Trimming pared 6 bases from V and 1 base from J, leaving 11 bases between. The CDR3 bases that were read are TGTGCCAGCAGCCCGGGGTATCGCACAGATACG. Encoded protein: CASSPGYRTDT. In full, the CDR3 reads CASSPGYRTDTQYF.